A selection of T cell receptor beta chains follows, all from one sample in a study of T cell changes during pregnancy in multiple sclerosis. Method: immunoSEQ multiplex PCR; TCRdb's copy keeps in-frame clones and lacks some. Of 100,000 or so clones detected, around 94% appear once; the ten largest clones hold 1% to 1.5%. Sequencing used peripheral blood, obtained in the second trimester of pregnancy. The receptor set was obtained from a female donor with multiple sclerosis, enrolled in a pregnancy study. The conserved cysteine and the conserved F or W are not part of the CDR3 here. Fields, in order: J gene, V gene, CDR3 protein.

J gene: TRBJ2-2
V gene: TRBV27
CDR3 protein: ATRTSTNTGELF

J gene: TRBJ1-5
V gene: TRBV28
CDR3 protein: ASSSDTKVGNQPQH

J gene: TRBJ2-2
V gene: TRBV9
CDR3 protein: ASSPLQGYTGELF

J gene: TRBJ2-7
V gene: TRBV19
CDR3 protein: ASSSGQGTFYEQY

J gene: TRBJ1-1
V gene: TRBV27
CDR3 protein: ASSLSPGPLMNTEAF

J gene: TRBJ1-4
V gene: TRBV2
CDR3 protein: ASSDPGQVNEKLF

J gene: TRBJ2-1
V gene: TRBV28
CDR3 protein: ASTPTSGRAEQF

J gene: TRBJ1-2
V gene: TRBV6-5
CDR3 protein: ASAPTGYGYT

J gene: TRBJ2-4
V gene: TRBV2
CDR3 protein: ASSGSGWQIAKNIQY

J gene: TRBJ1-1
V gene: TRBV12-5
CDR3 protein: ASGLGLGDTEAF

J gene: TRBJ2-5
V gene: TRBV2
CDR3 protein: ASKWQSETQY

J gene: TRBJ1-4
V gene: TRBV21-1
CDR3 protein: ASPAGGQASTNEKLF

J gene: TRBJ1-2
V gene: TRBV2
CDR3 protein: ASSARQGYFDGYT

J gene: TRBJ1-5
V gene: TRBV4-1
CDR3 protein: ASSQGGGGLNQPQH

J gene: TRBJ1-5
V gene: TRBV6-4
CDR3 protein: ASSSAGTNQPQH

J gene: TRBJ1-1
V gene: TRBV30
CDR3 protein: AWSVPGLNTEAF

J gene: TRBJ1-5
V gene: TRBV5-1
CDR3 protein: ASLILRDRGPGNQPQH

J gene: TRBJ2-1
V gene: TRBV10-3
CDR3 protein: AISILSLARSSYNEQF

J gene: TRBJ1-2
V gene: TRBV27
CDR3 protein: ASSKRQGDYGYT

J gene: TRBJ2-1
V gene: TRBV2
CDR3 protein: ASSVHGIGLAVTSSYNEQF